The 2 T cell receptor beta chains below all came from one sample that was sequenced in a study of blood T cell repertoires in COVID-19. Clones were read by immunoSEQ multiplex PCR, and TCRdb kept only the in-frame ones, dropping some. The sample includes 360,000 or so clones, about 88% of them seen just once. The sequenced sample consisted of PBMCs or T cells enriched from blood (not recorded which). These receptors all stem from a woman younger than 45 who had been exposed to COVID-19.

The chain recombines TRBV10-3 with TRBJ1-3, with D possibly being TRBD1 (6 bases). In germline, CDR1 is ENHRY, CDR2 SYGVKD. V gave up 1 base and J gave up 0 bases, with 7 bases separating them. CDR3 length equals 15 residues. The CDR3 is CAISELGGSGNTIYF. The CDR3 nucleotides read TGTGCCATCAGTGAGTTAGGGGGCTCTGGAAACACCATATATTTT.

V is TRBV7-9 and J is TRBJ2-1, with 13 bases matching TRBD2. CDR3 length: 14 residues. V was pared by 5 bases and J by 7 bases, with 2 bases of the junction left unmatched. From germline, CDR1 is SEHNR and CDR2 FQNEAQ (reference sequence). The CDR3 is CASSRTSGSNEQFF. The CDR3 DNA sequence: TGTGCCAGCAGCAGGACTAGCGGGAGTAATGAGCAGTTCTTC.